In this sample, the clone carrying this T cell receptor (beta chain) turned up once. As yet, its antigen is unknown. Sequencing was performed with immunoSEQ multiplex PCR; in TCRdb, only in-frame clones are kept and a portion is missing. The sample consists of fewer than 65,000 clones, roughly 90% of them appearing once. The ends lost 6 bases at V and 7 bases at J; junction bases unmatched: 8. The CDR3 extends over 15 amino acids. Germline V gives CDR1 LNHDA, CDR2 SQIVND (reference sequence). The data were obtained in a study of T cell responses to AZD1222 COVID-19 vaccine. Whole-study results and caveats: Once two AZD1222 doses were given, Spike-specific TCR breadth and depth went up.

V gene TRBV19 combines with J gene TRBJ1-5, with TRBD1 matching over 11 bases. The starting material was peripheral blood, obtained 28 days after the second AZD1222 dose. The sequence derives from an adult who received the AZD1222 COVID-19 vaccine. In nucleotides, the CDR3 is TGTGCCAGTAGCCGTGGACAGGGGGCAGGACAGCCCCAGCATTTT. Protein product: CASSRGQGAGQPQHF.